This TCR beta chain appears in the sequencing data of a study of tumor-infiltrating lymphocytes in localized non-small cell lung cancer. Sequencing used immunoSEQ multiplex PCR; TCRdb keeps in-frame clones, though not all of them. The table lists roughly 7,100 clones, 65% to 85% of them singletons, with around 10% in the top ten. Germline CDR1 reads ENHRY; CDR2 reads SYGVKD. Unmatched junction bases numbered 4, after V lost 6 bases and J lost 5 bases. This CDR3 has 13 residues. The V call is TRBV10-3, the J call TRBJ1-5, with 7 bases identical to TRBD1. This TCR was recovered from a human donor with non-small cell lung cancer. Sequenced material: lung tumor tissue. Written as DNA, the CDR3 is TGTGCCATCAGCCGGGACAGCGATCAGCCCCAGCATTTT. This gives the protein CAISRDSDQPQHF.